This paragraph covers one T cell receptor (beta chain) sequence. Its target is not known. Sequencing used immunoSEQ multiplex PCR; TCRdb keeps in-frame clones, though not all of them. The data show 100,000 to 150,000 clones, roughly nine tenths seen once. This sample was included in a study of cytomegalovirus exposure and HLA in healthy donors. For the study at large: Later analysis reported that the approximately 110 validation repertoires shared the platform of the approximately 620 first-cohort repertoires.

General study findings and limits: High specificity and sensitivity for cytomegalovirus status were reported for the classifier. Specificity of a few CMV-associated chains for CMV antigens was verified in vitro. Subsequent analysis found a tendency for first-cohort TCR clusters to co-occur within the 120 or so validation repertoires.

The CDR3 has 16 residues. V trimming: 1 base; J trimming: 1 base; junction bases outside the gene matches: 6. Germline CDR1 reads MGHRA; CDR2 reads YSYEKL. This chain links TRBV4-1 with TRBJ1-1; 7 bases align to TRBD1. This receptor was identified in a young woman in good health and CMV-seronegative. The specimen was PBMCs. The CDR3 DNA follows: TGCGCCAGCAGCCAAGTGAACAGGGGAAAGAACACTGAAGCTTTCTTT. It translates to CASSQVNRGKNTEAFF.